This T cell receptor (beta chain) emerged from a study of cytomegalovirus exposure and HLA in healthy donors (dated by TCRdb to between 2016 and 2019). In terms of the full investigation: According to an earlier analysis of 587 of the donors, about 190 million T cells yielded approximately 120 million unique TCR beta sequences and approximately 280 Gb of sequence data. Besides the first cohort of around 670 subjects, a separate validation cohort made up of roughly 130 different subjects was used. About 5 DR-DQ haplotypes were handled as single units for association and clustering, since linkage in the cohort was strong. Across 398 genotyped donors of the cohort, an average of about 240,000 unique TCR beta nucleotide sequences per donor were sequenced, and approximately 17% of those sequences were non-productive. Class I and class II HLA loci were covered by the typing at four-digit resolution. Donor age, sex, ethnicity and CMV serostatus were collected together with the repertoire data. A later analysis re-examined previously published TCR beta repertoires from just over 650 donors and added high-resolution HLA genotyping to investigate patterns of TCR occurrence. Typing coverage differed by locus: A, B, C, DRB1 and DQB1 were typed in roughly 629-640 donors, DQA1 in 500 to 550, DPA1 in 600 to 610, and DPB1 in around 440. The study used immunosequencing to profile the T cell repertoires of some 600 subjects and linked those repertoires to cytomegalovirus serostatus. A later genetic analysis used genome-wide SNP genotypes for about 65% of the 666 donors, treating that subset as a discovery cohort. To decide whether each TCR beta V gene segment behaved as functional or pseudogenic, an earlier analysis of approximately 590 of the donors relied on high-throughput TCR beta sequencing. Approximately 300 gigabases of sequencing data and some 85 million unique TCR sequences were included in an early release covering 550 to 650 HLA-typed donors. The later analysis used no new phenotypic data to find candidate immune exposures, relying instead on TCR beta sequences and their occurrence across donors. The study aimed to test whether signatures of past pathogen exposure could be identified by cataloging public T cell receptors. The study combined high-throughput TCR immunosequencing, statistical association of individual TCRs with disease status, and machine learning to predict cytomegalovirus infection status. All discovery cohort repertoires had been generated on a single sequencing platform. Among the approximately 420 genotyped donors, around 81% belonged to the genetic ancestry cluster associated with self-reported Caucasian donors.

Comments on this clone: Its antigen remains unidentified. One base away there is no much larger clone; base qualities are not given.

The CDR3, cysteine through phenylalanine, is 16 amino acids long. The retained sequence is limited to the CDR3, 48 bases, with the frame set at the first base. Compared with germline, V lacks 5 bases and J lacks 6 bases; bases without a gene match: 14. CDR1 and CDR2, looked up from the germline V gene (reference sequence), are SEHNR and FQNEAQ. Library preparation used the immunoSEQ multiplex PCR assay. For the multiplex PCR, a mixture combining 60 forward primers for TCR Vbeta segments and 13 reverse primers for TCR Jbeta segments was used. Amplification of the CDR3 region of rearranged TCR beta genes was performed with a multiplex PCR assay on genomic DNA. The Illumina HiSeq System was used to sequence the amplified TCR beta libraries as 87-base-pair reads. For the original study's pipeline: A later analysis tallied 80 million to 95 million unique TCR beta chains across the 640 or so repertoires, and approximately 12 million of those chains were shared by two or more donors. To remove PCR and sequencing errors, raw reads were error-corrected and collapsed into unique sequences using a nearest-neighbor algorithm that merged closely related sequences. Alignment of CDR3 sequences to IMGT reference sequences was used to assign V, D and J gene segments. For a sequence to be retained, a match of at least six nucleotides to both a V gene segment and a J gene segment was required. Rearrangements were called productive when the CDR3 lacked stop codons and stayed in frame with V and J; all others were non-productive. CDR3 was defined according to IMGT convention as the region running from the second conserved V-encoded cysteine to the conserved J-encoded phenylalanine. The earlier analysis of some 580 of the donors excluded any sequence lacking an unambiguous match to a single V gene segment. In an earlier analysis of roughly 500 of the donors, V segments were called functional above 56.7% productive rearrangements and were called segregating when the between-donor standard deviation exceeded 5%. To diagnose cytomegalovirus status from the catalog of TCR beta chain sequences, a statistical classification framework was built. A later analysis assigned V and J genes by comparing TCR nucleotide sequences with IMGT/GENE-DB human TR gene sequences. In a later analysis, CDR3 sequences and most-parsimonious VDJ recombination scenarios were assigned using the TCRdist pipeline. In a later analysis, each TCR beta chain was defined by its CDR3 amino acid sequence together with its V-gene family, and reads without a unique V-gene family were excluded. As a way to deal with suspected cross-contamination and a sequencing artifact, a later analysis dropped 450 to 700 nucleotide sequences that were highly shared and had low generation probability. For each public chain, a later analysis derived a clonal expansion index from normalized ranks of inferred template counts within each repertoire. A later analysis computed generation probabilities with a VDJ recombination model fitted to out-of-frame rearrangements, and checked the results against IGoR. Hypergeometric tests were used in a later analysis to score TCR-TCR, TCR-HLA and TCR-CMV co-occurrence, with a repertoire-size bias correction applied to the TCR pairs. To estimate false discovery rates, a later analysis permuted the HLA or CMV assignments 20 times. In a later analysis, co-occurring TCRs were grouped using DBSCAN, and TCRdist sequence similarity was added for clustering within HLA-allele-positive subsets. For co-occurrence clustering, repertoires with fewer than 30,000 or more than 120,000 public chains were excluded, along with four or five repertoires with anomalous nucleotide sharing. The table was pulled from immuneACCESS by TCRdb, which kept in-frame rearrangements only. Such tables lose some clones; where checked, under half of the loss comes from unresolved V genes, and the rest has no known cause. That table supplies the V and J calls and clone size; D and trimming were determined from the DNA. Here the sample has over 100,000 clones; 75% to 80% occur a single time. In total, the top ten clones hold 5% to 6.5% of the sample.

Study-wide findings and limitations: A later analysis found that most CMV-associated TCR beta chains appeared HLA-restricted, with HLA associations seemingly driven largely by CMV exposure. Because some donors lacked HLA typing at each locus, the association tests relied only on the typed subset. Immune exposure information for the cohort was limited to CMV serostatus. The classifier was reported to diagnose cytomegalovirus status with high specificity and sensitivity in both the original and validation cohorts. According to a later analysis, TCR association rates differed among HLA loci, with DRB1 alleles showing the most associated TCRs and HLA-C alleles showing the fewest. A further reported finding was that TCR beta sequences accurately predicted the HLA-A and HLA-B alleles for most subjects in the first cohort. Most TCR sequences were observed very rarely across donors, whereas some public TCRs were present in many individuals. A cluster of highly shared sequence variants was judged likely to represent a technical artifact of the sequencing pipeline. According to the authors, the approach could potentially be generalized to other disease states and immunological phenotypes. Assigning TCR associations to individual alleles was difficult when HLA alleles, especially DR and DQ, strongly co-occurred. In a later analysis, several top co-occurrence clusters were reported to appear linked to parvovirus B19, influenza, CMV and Epstein-Barr virus. Because counts were too low, more than 15 rarely observed V segments, including chromosome 9 orphons, were left out of the earlier analysis of some 640 of the donors. Some IMGT-functional V segments, including TRBV6-2 and TRBV6-3, could not be distinguished by the 87-base-pair reads and were therefore excluded. At a false discovery rate of 0.05, a later analysis linked around 17,000 TCR beta sequences to specific HLA alleles. Linkage disequilibrium might explain the correlated functional status among segregating V segments, but an unknown experimental factor could not be ruled out. Presence/absence analyses assumed roughly uniform sequencing depth across donors, an assumption that may not hold. A later genetic analysis associated a missense DCLRE1C variant with V-gene and J-gene trimming of TCR beta chains, and an independent cohort replicated the association. A later genetic analysis reported fewer N-insertions in productive TCRs among donors in an Asian-associated ancestry cluster than the approximately 670-donor mean. A few of the identified cytomegalovirus-associated TCR beta chains were confirmed in vitro to be specific for cytomegalovirus antigens. In a later analysis, HLA-associated TCR beta chains were found to be more clonally expanded and to have lower generation probabilities than equally common non-associated chains. An earlier analysis of approximately 590 of the donors showed that most TCR beta V segments appeared in productive rearrangements either about 87% or about 30% of the time, which broadly matched IMGT annotations. In the study, about 150 TCR beta chains were listed as associated with cytomegalovirus. Only TCR beta chains were sequenced in this cohort, and the absence of alpha or paired-chain data limited detectable features.

In total, about 650 healthy bone marrow donors made up the cohort. At the time of sampling, all cohort members were nominally healthy, though unrecorded immune exposures were likely present. The donor tested CMV seropositive and was one of the 289 seropositive cohort members. A peripheral blood sample was provided by each donor, and peripheral blood mononuclear cells were used for TCR beta sequencing. Genomic DNA was extracted from the blood cell samples with the Qiagen DNeasy Blood Extraction Kit. The rearrangement combines TRBV7-9 with TRBJ1-2, with 8 bases matching TRBD1. This receptor was taken from a man in his fifties or sixties in good health and CMV-seropositive. What was sequenced was PBMCs. The CDR3 loop reads CASSRYTGTGGNGYTF. In nucleotide form, the sequence is TGTGCCAGCAGCCGCTATACCGGGACAGGCGGAAATGGCTACACCTTC.